The 3 T cell receptor beta chains below all came from one sample that was sequenced in a study of neurological immune-mediated disorders. Time point specified: longitudinal time-point 3. TCRdb recomputed calls from the 5' RACE reads with MiXCR, one row per CDR3 protein. This table holds approximately 45,000 distinct CDR3 sequences, about 13% found once. The source material was PBMCs. The receptors were sampled from a man aged 25 to 40 in good health.

This clonotype was recorded at least ten times. This sequence joins TRBV7-8 and TRBJ2-4, with 9 nucleotides matching TRBD2. The V gene's germline CDR1 is SGHVS and CDR2 FQNEAQ. The CDR3 covers 16 residues. With 3 bases clipped from V and 7 bases from J, the junction kept 10 bases outside the gene matches. The CDR3 loop is CASSFGLARGGNIQYF. DNA for the CDR3: TGTGCCAGCAGCTTTGGACTAGCGCGCGGGGGGAACATTCAGTACTTC.

This sequence joins TRBV6-2 or TRBV6-3 and TRBJ2-3, with 7 bases identical to TRBD2. Germline V gives CDR1 MNHEY, CDR2 SVGEGT. The CDR3 consists of 14 residues. Trimming cost V 6 bases and J 2 bases; bases outside gene matches: 5. The CDR3 DNA reads TGTGCCAGCAGCCCCACTAGCGCCACAGATACGCAGTATTTT. Translating it yields CASSPTSATDTQYF.

This clonotype was observed many times. CDR3 residues: CASSTHGLSSYNEQFF. CDR3 in DNA: TGTGCCAGCAGCACCCACGGGCTAAGCTCCTACAATGAGCAGTTCTTC. The chain carries TRBV9 and TRBJ2-1; D gene unclear. V was cut by 4 bases and J by 0 bases, with 14 bases left in between. The CDR3 has 16 residues. CDR1 and CDR2 from the germline V gene are SGDLS and YYNGEE.